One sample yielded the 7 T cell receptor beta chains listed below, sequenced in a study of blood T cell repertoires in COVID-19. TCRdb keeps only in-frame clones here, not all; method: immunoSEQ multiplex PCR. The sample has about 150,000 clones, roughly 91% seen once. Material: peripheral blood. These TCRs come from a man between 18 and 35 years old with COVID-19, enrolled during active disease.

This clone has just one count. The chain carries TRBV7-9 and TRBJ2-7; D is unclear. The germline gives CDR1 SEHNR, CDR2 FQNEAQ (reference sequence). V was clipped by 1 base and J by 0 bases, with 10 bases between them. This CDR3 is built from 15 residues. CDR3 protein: CASSLGDASSYEQYF. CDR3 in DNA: TGTGCCAGCAGCTTAGGAGATGCTAGCTCCTACGAGCAGTACTTC.

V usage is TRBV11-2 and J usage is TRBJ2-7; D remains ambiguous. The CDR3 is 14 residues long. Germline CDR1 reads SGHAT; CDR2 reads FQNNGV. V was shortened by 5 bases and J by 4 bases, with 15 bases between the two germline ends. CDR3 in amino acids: CASSQSRPTYEQYF. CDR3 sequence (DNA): TGTGCCAGCAGCCAAAGTCGCCCCACTTACGAGCAGTACTTC. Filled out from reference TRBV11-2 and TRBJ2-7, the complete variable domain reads EAGVAQSPRYKIIEKRQSVAFWCNPISGHATLYWYQQILGQGPKLLIQFQNNGVVDDSQLPKDRFSAERLKGVDSTLKIQPAKLEDSAVYLCASSQSRPTYEQYFGPGTRLTVT.

CDR3 bases: TGTGCCAGCAGTTTCATGGGAGGTCAGCCCCAGCATTTT. Translation gives CASSFMGGQPQHF. The J gene is TRBJ1-5, the V gene TRBV27; D gene ambiguous. The ends were cut back, 3 bases at V and 6 bases at J, with 9 bases in the middle. CDR3 size: 13 residues. Germline-derived CDR1 and CDR2 are MNHEY and SMNVEV (reference sequence).

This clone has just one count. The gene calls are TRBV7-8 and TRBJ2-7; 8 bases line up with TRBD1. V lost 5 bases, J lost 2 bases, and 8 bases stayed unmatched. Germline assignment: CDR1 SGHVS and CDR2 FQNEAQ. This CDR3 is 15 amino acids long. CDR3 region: CASSQIMTGAYEQYF. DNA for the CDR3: TGTGCCAGCAGCCAGATTATGACAGGGGCCTACGAGCAGTACTTC. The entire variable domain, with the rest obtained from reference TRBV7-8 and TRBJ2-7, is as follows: GAGVSQSPRYKVAKRGQDVALRCDPISGHVSLFWYQQALGQGPEFLTYFQNEAQLDKSGLPSDRFFAERPEGSVSTLKIQRTQQEDSAVYLCASSQIMTGAYEQYFGPGTRLTVT.

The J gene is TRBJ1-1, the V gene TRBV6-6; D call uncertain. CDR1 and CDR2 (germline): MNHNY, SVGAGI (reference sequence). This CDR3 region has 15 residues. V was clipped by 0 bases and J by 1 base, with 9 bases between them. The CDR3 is CASSYSDIWNTEAFF. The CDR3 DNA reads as TGTGCCAGCAGTTACTCAGACATTTGGAACACTGAAGCTTTCTTT.

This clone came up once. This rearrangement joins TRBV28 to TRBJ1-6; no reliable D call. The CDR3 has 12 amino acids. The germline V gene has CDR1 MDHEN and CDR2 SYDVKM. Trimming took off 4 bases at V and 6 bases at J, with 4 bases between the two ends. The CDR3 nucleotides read TGTGCCAGCAGTTCCGGTAATTCACCCCTCCACTTT. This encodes CASSSGNSPLHF. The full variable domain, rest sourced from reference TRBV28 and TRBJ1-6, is DVKVTQSSRYLVKRTGEKVFLECVQDMDHENMFWYRQDPGLGLRLIYFSYDVKMKEKGDIPEGYSVSREKKERFSLILESASTNQTSMYLCASSSGNSPLHFGNGTRLTVT.

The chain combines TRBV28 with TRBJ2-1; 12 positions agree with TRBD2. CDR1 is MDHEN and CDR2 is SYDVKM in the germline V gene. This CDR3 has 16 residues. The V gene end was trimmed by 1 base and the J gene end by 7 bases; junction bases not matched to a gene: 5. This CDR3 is CASSLSGLAGVNEQFF. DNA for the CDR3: TGTGCCAGCAGTTTATCGGGACTAGCGGGTGTGAATGAGCAGTTCTTC.